Listed here is a single T cell receptor (beta chain). The antigen remains undetermined. Germline is not matched at one junction end, which may reflect a read error. The sample comes from a study of identical twins. Using its own MiXCR run on the 5' RACE reads, TCRdb lists one record per CDR3 protein. Here the sample spans about 520,000 distinct CDR3 sequences, around 20% being singletons. Study findings and constraints: The authors drew conclusions from cross-sectional statistical analysis rather than following the same donors.

The CDR3 consists of 14 residues. Germline loops: CDR1 WSHSY, CDR2 SAAADI. Healthy Caucasian individuals made up all the donors. The same data also went into a second study, on T cells expressing NK-cell markers. As reported in that work: Researchers report these clonotypes also headed the CD3+CD56-NKG2C+ fraction in several donors.

This clonotype was sampled from a woman aged 18 to 35 in good health. The sample consisted of CD4+ T cells sorted from blood. The chain is built from TRBV10-2 and TRBJ2-3; 10 bases align to TRBD2. CDR3 protein: CASQLAGYTDTQYF. CDR3 DNA: TGCGCCAGCCAACTAGCGGGGTACACAGACACGCAGTATTTT.